Below are 13 T cell receptor beta chains sequenced from a single sample in a study of T cells in Graves' hyperthyroidism and ophthalmopathy. Amplification yielded TCR beta CDR3 regions, with RNA transcripts as the source. With the HTBI primer set, the TCR CDR3 went through a first round of RT-PCR. TCRdb re-called the multiplex PCR reads through MiXCR, storing one row per CDR3 protein. The data show 360,000 or so distinct CDR3 sequences, 15% to 20% seen once. Material: blood. These receptors originate from a woman between 40 and 50 years old with Graves' ophthalmopathy.

This clonotype occurred many times. V gene TRBV11-2 combines with J gene TRBJ2-5, with D perhaps TRBD1 (5 bases). The V gene's germline CDR1 is SGHAT and CDR2 FQNNGV. The V and J ends lost 0 bases and 9 bases respectively, with 14 bases between them. The CDR3 consists of 14 residues. In DNA, the CDR3 is TGTGCCAGCAGCTTAGAGGGCCAGGGATTGTCCCAGTACTTC. Amino acid sequence: CASSLEGQGLSQYF.

The chain is built from TRBV15 and TRBJ2-7; no clear D. The CDR3 has 14 amino acids. CDR1 and CDR2 from the germline V gene are LNHNV and YYDKDF (reference sequence). Trimming took off 0 bases at V and 6 bases at J, with 12 bases between the two ends. CDR3 sequence reads: CATSRDRYVVEQYF. The CDR3 nucleotides are TGTGCCACCAGCAGAGACCGGTACGTTGTCGAGCAGTACTTC.

There are a few counts of this clonotype. A read error may explain this, as a much larger clone is one base away. The rearrangement joins TRBV4-2 to TRBJ1-1; D possibly corresponds to TRBD1 (5 bases). Germline V gene data show CDR1 as LGHNA and CDR2 as YNFKEQ. This CDR3 region has 15 residues. CDR3 protein: CVSSQTGQGATEAFF. DNA of the CDR3: TGTGTCAGCAGCCAGACCGGGCAGGGCGCCACTGAAGCTTTCTTT.

This clonotype was seen ten or more times. The chain uses TRBV20-1 and TRBJ1-5; 9 bases map to TRBD1. The CDR3 sequence is 13 residues long. Trimming cost V 3 bases and J 9 bases; bases outside gene matches: 6. Germline loops: CDR1 DFQATT, CDR2 SNEGSKA (reference sequence). CDR3 sequence: CSARGQGLGPQHF. CDR3 in DNA: TGCAGTGCTAGGGGACAGGGATTGGGGCCCCAGCATTTT.

This clonotype showed up many times. The chain joins TRBV2 to TRBJ2-2, with 7 nucleotides matching TRBD2. V shed 2 bases, J shed 5 bases, and the junction held 5 bases outside the gene matches. The CDR3 has 15 amino acids. Germline V gene sequence: CDR1 SNHLY, CDR2 FYNNEI. This chain's CDR3 is CASSELGTKTGELFF. In DNA form, the CDR3 reads TGTGCCAGCAGTGAACTGGGGACTAAAACCGGGGAGCTGTTTTTT.

This clonotype came up many times. The CDR3 DNA reads TGTGCCAGCAGGTTAAGGAGGGGACGCCTGAACACTGAAGCTTTCTTT. Protein sequence: CASRLRRGRLNTEAFF. The chain combines TRBV12-3 or TRBV12-4 with TRBJ1-1; weak D call: TRBD1 (5 bases). This CDR3 comprises 16 residues. V was cut by 6 bases and J by 0 bases, with 17 bases left in between.

This chain links TRBV14 with TRBJ2-7; 8 bases line up with TRBD2. V gave up 5 bases and J gave up 3 bases; unmatched junction bases: 12. The germline V gene has CDR1 SGHDN and CDR2 FVKESK. The CDR3 has 16 amino acids. The CDR3 coding sequence is TGTGCCAGCAGCTTGATGCCGGGGGGGACGGACTACGAGCAGTACTTC. It specifies CASSLMPGGTDYEQYF. The whole variable domain, filled in from reference TRBV14 and TRBJ2-7, reads EAGVTQFPSHSVIEKGQTVTLRCDPISGHDNLYWYRRVMGKEIKFLLHFVKESKQDESGMPNNRFLAERTGGTYSTLKVQPAELEDSGVYFCASSLMPGGTDYEQYFGPGTRLTVT.

This clonotype was detected ten times or more. With a much larger clone just one base away, this may be a read error. The rearrangement links TRBV11-2 to TRBJ1-1; D is unclear. The CDR3 has 14 residues. CDR1 is SGHAT, CDR2 FQNNGV, per germline. The CDR3 loop reads CASRRRIMNAEAFF. DNA for the CDR3: TGTGCCAGCAGACGACGAATCATGAACGCTGAAGCTTTCTTT. The full variable domain, rest sourced from reference TRBV11-2 and TRBJ1-1, is EAGVAQSPRYKIIEKRQSVAFWCNPISGHATLYWYQQILGQGPKLLIQFQNNGVVDDSQLPKDRFSAERLKGVDSTLKIQPAKLEDSAVYLCASRRRIMNAEAFFGQGTRLTVV.

This clonotype was picked up a small number of times. A read error may explain this, as a much larger clone is one base away. The chain joins TRBV11-1 to TRBJ2-7; 10 nucleotides line up with TRBD1. The germline gives CDR1 SGHAT, CDR2 FQDESV (reference sequence). The CDR3 covers 17 residues. In nucleotides, the CDR3 is TGTGCCAGCAGCCTACTGGACAGGGGGAATCCCAACTACGAGCAGTGCTTC. Its protein product is CASSLLDRGNPNYEQCF.

The V and J genes are TRBV12-3 or TRBV12-4 and TRBJ2-7; 7 nucleotides agree with TRBD1. The V gene end was trimmed by 6 bases and the J gene end by 7 bases; junction bases not matched to a gene: 18. The CDR3 loop spans 16 amino acids. The DNA of the CDR3 is TGTGCCAGCAGCCGGGACCTCGTGGGACAGACCGAAGAGCAGTACTTC. Its protein product is CASSRDLVGQTEEQYF.

This clonotype was seen ten or more times. The CDR3 DNA sequence: TGTGCCAGCAGCTTAGCGCGTACAGGGGGCTCCTACGAGCAGTACTTC. The encoded protein is CASSLARTGGSYEQYF. J is TRBJ2-7 and V is TRBV7-8; TRBD1 agrees at 8 bases. CDR1 and CDR2 from the germline V gene are SGHVS and FQNEAQ. V dropped 0 bases and J dropped 0; count of bases not matched to a gene: 4. The CDR3 spans 16 residues.

This clonotype occurred many times. This CDR3 is CAWSEGSQPQHF. In DNA form, the CDR3 reads TGTGCCTGGAGTGAGGGGTCCCAGCCCCAGCATTTT. The chain has TRBV30 and TRBJ1-5; D possibly corresponds to TRBD1 (5 bases). Germline CDR1 reads GTSNPN; CDR2 reads SVGIG (reference sequence). V was pared by 1 base and J by 7 bases, with 8 bases between. CDR3 length equals 12 residues.

There are many counts of this clonotype. The chain joins TRBV29-1 to TRBJ2-2; 7 bases are shared with TRBD2. This CDR3 contains 14 residues. CDR1 and CDR2 (germline): SQVTM, ANQGSEA. V gave up 7 bases and J gave up 3 bases; unmatched junction bases: 8. The CDR3 here is CSAWGGFDTGELFF. The CDR3 DNA reads as TGCAGCGCCTGGGGGGGATTCGACACCGGGGAGCTGTTTTTT.